These 24 T cell receptor beta chains originate from one sample sequenced in a study of blood T cell repertoires in COVID-19. The method was immunoSEQ multiplex PCR; TCRdb's version includes in-frame clones alone and lacks a portion of them. The data hold over 120,000 clones, with approximately 86% observed a single time. Sequenced: peripheral blood. All receptors come from a woman aged 45-60 years with acute or convalescent COVID-19.

This clone was recorded only once. Other DNA sequences from this sample encode an identical CDR3 as well. The chain carries TRBV7-3 and TRBJ2-1; 8 bases agree with TRBD2. Looked up from germline, CDR1 is SGHTA and CDR2 is FQGTGA. V shed 5 bases, J shed 0 bases, and the junction held 3 bases outside the gene matches. The CDR3 contains 15 residues. In DNA, the CDR3 is TGTGCCAGCAGCCTGAGCGGGAGCTCCTACAATGAGCAGTTCTTC. Translating gives CASSLSGSSYNEQFF.

This clone was found a few times. V usage is TRBV19 and J usage is TRBJ2-7; 8 bases line up with TRBD1. The trim removed 6 bases at V and 7 bases at J, leaving 11 bases unmatched. The CDR3 covers 14 residues. The germline CDR1 and CDR2 sequences are LNHDA and SQIVND (reference sequence). The CDR3 reads CASSLGQEVGEQYF. The CDR3 nucleotides are TGTGCCAGTAGCCTGGGACAGGAGGTGGGGGAGCAGTACTTC.

This clone came up a few times. V and J are TRBV19 and TRBJ1-5; D not resolved. The CDR3 has 14 residues. Trimming took off 1 base at V and 7 bases at J, with 11 bases between the two ends. CDR1 is LNHDA, CDR2 SQIVND, per germline (reference sequence). The DNA of the CDR3 is TGTGCCAGTAGTATAGGGACTTTCGACCAGCCCCAGCATTTT. Translation: CASSIGTFDQPQHF.

This clone came up a few times. This sequence joins TRBV30 and TRBJ1-5, with a possible D match to TRBD1 (5 bases). The germline CDR1 and CDR2 sequences are GTSNPN and SVGIG (reference sequence). This CDR3 contains 13 residues. Trimming cost V 2 bases and J 3 bases, with 8 bases left between them. CDR3 protein: CAWSWGDNQPQHF. The CDR3 nucleotides read TGTGCCTGGAGTTGGGGGGACAATCAGCCCCAGCATTTT.

In DNA, the CDR3 is TGTGCCAGCAGCCGTTCGGGACTCACTAACTATGGCTACACCTTC. Translation: CASSRSGLTNYGYTF. The rearrangement links TRBV6-5 to TRBJ1-2; a possible D gene is TRBD1 (5 bases). CDR3 size: 15 residues. Trimming stripped 6 bases from V and 0 bases from J, with 14 bases between. Per the germline V gene, CDR1 is MNHEY and CDR2 is SVGAGI.

The J gene is TRBJ1-2, the V gene TRBV7-2; D may be TRBD1 (5 bases). The CDR3 totals 16 residues. Per the germline V gene, CDR1 is SGHTA and CDR2 is FQGNSA. The V end was cut by 1 base, the J end by 4 bases, with 16 bases between. CDR3 coding DNA: TGTGCCAGCAGCTTAGGAGGCCCTGGGGGGGGCTATGGCTACACCTTC. Translated: CASSLGGPGGGYGYTF.

The rearrangement uses TRBV5-4 and TRBJ1-2; possibly TRBD1 for D (5 bases). Germline V gene data show CDR1 as SGHNT and CDR2 as YYREEE (reference sequence). V gave up 6 bases and J gave up 8 bases, with 26 bases separating them. The CDR3 has 16 residues. The CDR3 region is CASKLAGDAFFRGYTF. Written as DNA, the CDR3 is TGTGCCAGCAAATTGGCGGGGGACGCTTTCTTCAGAGGCTACACCTTC.

The chain is built from TRBV7-8 and TRBJ2-3; 8 nucleotides match TRBD1. The CDR3 runs to 15 residues. Germline assignment: CDR1 SGHVS and CDR2 FQNEAQ. The junction had 4 bases not matched to a gene; V was cut back by 5 bases and J by 0 bases. CDR3: CASSSRDRSTDTQYF. In nucleotides, the CDR3 is TGTGCCAGCAGCAGCCGGGACAGGAGCACAGATACGCAGTATTTT.

J is TRBJ1-2 and V is TRBV18, with a tentative D call TRBD1 (6 bases). The germline V gene has CDR1 KGHSH and CDR2 LQKENI. Trimming cost V 3 bases and J 6 bases, with 11 bases left between them. The CDR3 sequence is 13 residues long. The CDR3 spells CASSPNRDDGYTF. The DNA of the CDR3 is TGTGCCAGCTCACCTAACAGGGATGATGGCTACACCTTC.

Comment on this clone: The germline gene is not matched at one end of the junction; a read error may be the cause. The gene calls are TRBV2 and TRBJ1-5, with no clear D. This CDR3 region has 14 residues. Per the germline V gene, CDR1 is SNHLY and CDR2 is FYNNEI. CDR3 loop: CASCESFGNQPQHF. The CDR3 coding sequence is TGTGCCAGCTGTGAATCCTTTGGCAATCAGCCCCAGCATTTT.

This sequence joins TRBV6-1 and TRBJ1-2; D may be TRBD1 (5 bases). This CDR3 spans 15 amino acids. V gave up 0 bases and J gave up 0 bases, with 8 bases separating them. The germline gives CDR1 MNHNS, CDR2 SASEGT. The chain's CDR3 is CASSEAGPANYGYTF. In nucleotides, the CDR3 is TGTGCCAGCAGTGAAGCGGGGCCTGCTAACTATGGCTACACCTTC.

The V gene is TRBV7-9, the J gene TRBJ1-5, with D possibly being TRBD1 (6 bases). Per germline, CDR1 SEHNR and CDR2 FQNEAQ (reference sequence). V dropped 6 bases and J dropped 6 bases, with 15 bases sitting between them. This CDR3 has 14 amino acids. The CDR3 bases are TGTGCCAGCAGTCGACCAGGGGTGGGTCAGCCCCAGCATTTT. This encodes CASSRPGVGQPQHF. The whole variable domain, remainder taken from reference TRBV7-9 and TRBJ1-5, is DTGVSQNPRHKITKRGQNVTFRCDPISEHNRLYWYRQTLGQGPEFLTYFQNEAQLEKSRLLSDRFSAERPKGSFSTLEIQRTEQGDSAMYLCASSRPGVGQPQHFGDGTRLSIL.

This chain connects TRBV23-1 to TRBJ1-2; 8 nucleotides agree with TRBD1. TRBV23-1 is flagged as an ORF with uncertain function. The CDR3 runs 15 residues. The ends lost 6 bases at V and 1 base at J; junction bases unmatched: 7. In nucleotides, the CDR3 is TGCGCCAGCAGACCCGACAGGGGCAGTAACTATGGCTACACCTTC. Amino acid sequence: CASRPDRGSNYGYTF.

The CDR3 nucleotides are TGCGCCAGCAGCTTGGAACCAGGGGACTACGAGCAGTACTTC. Residues: CASSLEPGDYEQYF. This rearrangement joins TRBV5-1 to TRBJ2-7; a possible D gene is TRBD1 (6 bases). Looked up from germline, CDR1 is SGHRS and CDR2 is YFSETQ. The CDR3 contains 14 residues. The V end lost 0 bases, the J end lost 3 bases, and 10 bases lay between the germline ends. Full variable domain (rest looked up from reference TRBV5-1 and TRBJ2-7): KAGVTQTPRYLIKTRGQQVTLSCSPISGHRSVSWYQQTPGQGLQFLFEYFSETQRNKGNFPGRFSGRQFSNSRSEMNVSTLELGDSALYLCASSLEPGDYEQYFGPGTRLTVT.

The rearrangement links TRBV19 to TRBJ2-1; tentatively, D is TRBD2 (6 bases). The length of the CDR3 is 13 residues. CDR1 is LNHDA, CDR2 SQIVND, per germline (reference sequence). Trimming cost V 5 bases and J 9 bases, with 14 bases left between them. This chain's CDR3 is CASSPDGSLEQFF. DNA of the CDR3: TGTGCCAGTAGTCCAGACGGGAGCCTTGAGCAGTTCTTC. The whole variable domain, filled in from reference TRBV19 and TRBJ2-1, reads DGGITQSPKYLFRKEGQNVTLSCEQNLNHDAMYWYRQDPGQGLRLIYYSQIVNDFQKGDIAEGYSVSREKKESFPLTVTSAQKNPTAFYLCASSPDGSLEQFFGPGTRLTVL.

This chain joins TRBV29-1 and TRBJ2-3, with D possibly matching TRBD1 (6 bases). V was pared by 7 bases and J by 4 bases, with 6 bases between. Per the germline V gene, CDR1 is SQVTM and CDR2 is ANQGSEA. This CDR3 is built from 10 residues. CDR3 residues: CSAGADTQYF. The CDR3 region has the DNA TGCAGCGCAGGGGCAGATACGCAGTATTTT.

The chain is built from TRBV7-6 and TRBJ2-3, with 7 nucleotides matching TRBD2. The CDR3 consists of 17 residues. Germline CDR1 and CDR2: SGHVS and FNYEAQ. The V and J ends lost 2 bases and 2 bases, in that order; junction bases with no gene match: 10. The CDR3 DNA follows: TGTGCCAGCAGCTTAACCCGAGCGGGGCTAACCACAGATACGCAGTATTTT. It encodes CASSLTRAGLTTDTQYF.

The chain links TRBV6-2 or TRBV6-3 to TRBJ1-6; possibly TRBD1 for D (6 bases). V dropped 5 bases and J dropped 8 bases, with 13 bases sitting between them. Germline V gives CDR1 MNHEY, CDR2 SVGEGT. The CDR3 loop spans 14 amino acids. The CDR3: CASSLRGGDSPLHF. The CDR3 nucleotides are TGTGCCAGCAGTCTAAGGGGGGGAGATTCACCCCTCCACTTT.

CDR3 amino acids: CASAPPTGDRGRETQYF. The CDR3 coding sequence is TGTGCTAGTGCCCCCCCAACCGGGGACAGGGGTAGAGAGACCCAGTACTTC. V and J are TRBV12-5 and TRBJ2-5, with 10 bases matching TRBD1. Losses at the gene ends were 7 bases for V and 4 bases for J; bases not matched to a gene: 15. Germline V lookup: CDR1 LGHNT, CDR2 FRNRAP. This CDR3 is 17 amino acids long. The variable domain in full, completed from reference TRBV12-5 and TRBJ2-5, reads DARVTQTPRHKVTEMGQEVTMRCQPILGHNTVFWYRQTMMQGLELLAYFRNRAPLDDSGMPKDRFSAEMPDATLATLKIQPSEPRDSAVYFCASAPPTGDRGRETQYFGPGTRLLVL.

As DNA, the CDR3 is TGTGCCAGCAGCCCGGGGCGGGGGACCGATAATTCACCCCTCCACTTT. Amino acid sequence: CASSPGRGTDNSPLHF. The chain recombines TRBV5-5 with TRBJ1-6, with D maybe TRBD1 (5 bases). This CDR3 is 16 amino acids long. Germline CDR1 and CDR2: SGHKS and YYEKEE (reference sequence). Trimming left V 4 bases short and J 5 bases short, with 16 bases between. Using reference TRBV5-5 and TRBJ1-6 for the parts outside the CDR3, the full variable domain is DAGVTQSPTHLIKTRGQQVTLRCSPISGHKSVSWYQQVLGQGPQFIFQYYEKEERGRGNFPDRFSARQFPNYSSELNVNALLLGDSALYLCASSPGRGTDNSPLHFGNGTRLTVT.

The rearrangement uses TRBV19 and TRBJ2-2; TRBD1 is a possible D gene (5 bases). The CDR3 spans 12 residues. V gave up 9 bases and J gave up 5 bases, with 10 bases separating them. CDR1 is LNHDA and CDR2 is SQIVND in the germline V gene (reference sequence). The CDR3 sequence: CASSRDTGELFF. The CDR3 DNA sequence: TGTGCCAGCAGCAGGGATACCGGGGAGCTGTTTTTT.

The chain joins TRBV6-2 or TRBV6-3 to TRBJ1-1; 8 positions agree with TRBD1. Unmatched junction bases numbered 6, after V lost 4 bases and J lost 2 bases. Germline V gene lookup returns CDR1 MNHEY and CDR2 SVGEGT. This CDR3 is built from 15 residues. The CDR3 nucleotides are TGTGCCAGCAGTTCCCGACAGGGGATCAACACTGAAGCTTTCTTT. Residues: CASSSRQGINTEAFF.

This rearrangement joins TRBV24-1 to TRBJ2-2, with 7 bases that match TRBD2. V lost 7 bases and J lost 2; bases outside the gene matches: 15. The CDR3 length is 18 residues. Germline loops: CDR1 KGHDR, CDR2 SFDVKD. CDR3 loop: CATRGLGVAGDNTGELFF. CDR3 nucleotide sequence: TGTGCCACCAGGGGTCTAGGGGTAGCGGGCGACAACACCGGGGAGCTGTTTTTT.

The J gene is TRBJ1-2, the V gene TRBV2; 10 bases are shared with TRBD1. The germline V gene encodes CDR1 SNHLY and CDR2 FYNNEI. The J segment lost 6 bases and the V segment lost 6 bases, leaving 7 bases of the junction unmatched. The CDR3 loop spans 14 amino acids. CDR3 residues: CASRGDRGGNGYTF. As DNA, the CDR3 is TGTGCCAGCAGGGGGGACAGGGGAGGTAATGGCTACACCTTC.